This T cell receptor (beta chain) was sequenced in a study of CD8 T cells in Susac syndrome. Findings and limits, study-wide: Clonal expansion was present among Susac CD8+ cells. This expansion reached its peak in TEMRA cells and in active patients. In total CD8+ repertoires, sixteen Susac-specific public clones were found, and in CD8+ TEMRA repertoires, five were found.

TCR beta sequences were obtained from blood CD8+ and CD4+ T cells. Patients with Susac syndrome met the recently defined diagnostic criteria for definite or probable disease. Germline CDR1 SGHDN, CDR2 FVKESK. The CDR3 is 14 residues long. The V end was cut by 4 bases, the J end by 0 bases, with 9 bases between. The authors reverse transcribed 0.5 to 1 ug RNA with random hexamers. TCRdb redid the calling of the immunoSEQ multiplex PCR reads with MiXCR, one entry per CDR3 protein. The repertoire holds about 83,000 distinct CDR3 sequences, with about 96% as singletons. As regards this clonotype: Its antigen is not identified.

The source is a human donor with Susac syndrome. Sequencing was performed on CD8+ T cells from PBMCs. The chain recombines TRBV14 with TRBJ1-1; D not certain. CDR3 DNA sequence: TGTGCCAGCAGCCCTAGAAGCTTGAACACTGAAGCTTTCTTT. The encoded protein is CASSPRSLNTEAFF.